This T cell receptor beta chain appears in the sequencing data of a study of blood T cell repertoires in COVID-19. For the study at large: T cells, B-cell-depleted T cells, or PBMCs provided the cDNA or gDNA that served as material.

The J segment lost 4 bases and the V segment lost 4 bases, leaving 6 bases of the junction unmatched. CDR3 length: 15 amino acids. Germline CDR1 is SGHDT and CDR2 is YYEEEE. Per the original data handling: Reference gene primer amplification yielded estimated nucleated cell counts. Produced via immunoSEQ multiplex PCR; TCRdb's table is partial and in-frame only. V, J and clone size are those of that table, while D and trimming were read from the DNA. This repertoire shows fewer than 350,000 clones, approximately 90% found once; its top ten account for over 4%. The cohort comprised adults aged roughly 18 to 90 years residing in 20 to 25 US areas. Clinical history as reported by participants underpinned cohort assignment.

Sequenced sample: PBMCs or T cells enriched from blood (not recorded which). The sequence derives from a woman aged 30 to 39 with acute COVID-19. The J gene is TRBJ1-5, the V gene TRBV5-6; 9 bases fit TRBD1. CDR3 DNA: TGTGCCAGCAGCGGATCCGGGACAGGGAATCAGCCCCAGCATTTT. It yields the protein CASSGSGTGNQPQHF.